This passage covers 2 T cell receptor beta chains from one sample sequenced in a study of CD8+ T cells in alopecia areata. In each case, RNA was isolated and then reverse transcribed into cDNA as the sequencing template. Libraries were prepared by immunoSEQ multiplex PCR; TCRdb keeps only in-frame clonotypes and omits some of them. The data contain under 300,000 clones, 60% of them seen just once; the ten biggest clones take up 0.75% to 0.95%. The treatment denotes: oral pan-JAK inhibitor, 5-10 mg twice daily. The input for sequencing was CD4+ T cells sorted from blood, taken at approximately week 51, from a patient treated with tofacitinib. Receptor source: a human donor with alopecia areata.

This chain connects TRBV4-3 to TRBJ1-5; D not certain. Deletions cut 4 bases from V and 7 bases from J, with 17 bases between. CDR3 length: 15 amino acids. Germline assignment: CDR1 LGHNA and CDR2 YSLEER. The CDR3 sequence is CASSPSAQPDQPQHF. CDR3 DNA sequence: TGCGCCAGCAGCCCATCCGCACAGCCCGACCAGCCCCAGCATTTT.

This clone was recorded a few times. The V call is TRBV10-3, the J call TRBJ2-1; D unclear. The V and J ends lost 4 bases and 1 base respectively, with 5 bases between them. Germline V CDR1 and CDR2: ENHRY, SYGVKD. The CDR3 covers 13 residues. In DNA form, the CDR3 reads TGTGCCATCAGTGGAGGTTCCTACAATGAGCAGTTCTTC. Translated, it gives CAISGGSYNEQFF.